This TCR beta chain was found in a study of blood T cells in healthy people across ages. Then a second PCR, running roughly 6 to 11 cycles, was carried out with a sample-barcoded 5' primer and a J-beta primer mix. Per-sample output comprised a minimum of 3 million paired-end reads containing CDR3. TCRdb analysed the 5' RACE reads with MiXCR anew, one entry per CDR3 protein. The data hold about 540,000 distinct CDR3 sequences, with 20% to 30% observed a single time. J was trimmed by 2 bases and V by 2 bases; bases with no gene match: 4. Germline V gives CDR1 LGHNA, CDR2 YNFKEQ. This CDR3 region has 17 residues. These data were also filed under a second study, of T cells of mothers and their children.

The genes are TRBV4-2 and TRBJ2-3; TRBD2 aligns across 13 bases. Sequencing was carried out using blood. The TCR was taken from a boy under 18 in good health. For the CDR3, the DNA is TGTGCCAGCAGCCAAAGGACTAGCGGGAGTAACACAGATACGCAGTATTTT. It specifies CASSQRTSGSNTDTQYF.